This is a list of T cell receptor beta chains from one sample in a study of post-analysis software for immune sequencing data. One entry per CDR3 protein results from TCRdb running MiXCR on the PCR reads. This sample has approximately 770,000 distinct CDR3 sequences, with about 43% found just once. The sequenced sample was blood. Source of these receptors: a girl aged 10 to 17 with multiple sclerosis. Both conserved end residues are part of each CDR3. Fields, in order: clone size, J gene, D gene, V gene, CDR3 DNA, CDR3 protein. A D gene is named only where the DNA matches it firmly. Expanded clones are given a class, and other clones once, few, many or no size at all.

clone_size: -; j_call: TRBJ2-7; d_call: TRBD2; v_call: TRBV4-3; cdr3_nt: TGCGCCAGCAGCCATAGCGGGAGCTCCTACGAGCAGTACTTC; cdr3_aa: CASSHSGSSYEQYF
clone_size: -; j_call: TRBJ2-7; d_call: -; v_call: TRBV28; cdr3_nt: TGTGCCAGCAGTACAGTAGGGACGGACCACTACGAGCAGTACTTC; cdr3_aa: CASSTVGTDHYEQYF
clone_size: few; j_call: TRBJ1-2; d_call: -; v_call: TRBV6-6; cdr3_nt: TGTGCCAGCAGTTACCCGTCCCTTTATGGCTACACCTTC; cdr3_aa: CASSYPSLYGYTF
clone_size: few; j_call: TRBJ2-5; d_call: -; v_call: TRBV19; cdr3_nt: TGTGCCAGTAGTGTCTGGGGCCAAGAGACCCAGTACTTC; cdr3_aa: CASSVWGQETQYF
clone_size: many; j_call: TRBJ1-2; d_call: -; v_call: TRBV21-1; cdr3_nt: TGTGCCAGCAGCACCAAGAGACCCAGGGAGGTGGCTGGCTACACCTTC; cdr3_aa: CASSTKRPREVAGYTF
clone_size: few; j_call: TRBJ2-1; d_call: TRBD1; v_call: TRBV20-1; cdr3_nt: TGCAGTGCTCCGGGACAGTACAATGAGCAGTTCTTC; cdr3_aa: CSAPGQYNEQFF
clone_size: -; j_call: TRBJ1-1; d_call: TRBD1; v_call: TRBV9; cdr3_nt: TGTGCCAGCAGCGCCACCGGGACAGGGGCCACTGAAGCTTTCTTT; cdr3_aa: CASSATGTGATEAFF
clone_size: -; j_call: TRBJ2-7; d_call: -; v_call: TRBV20-1; cdr3_nt: TGCAGTGCTAGGGTGACTAGTTGGGACGGCCACGAGCAGTACTTC; cdr3_aa: CSARVTSWDGHEQYF
clone_size: -; j_call: TRBJ1-5; d_call: -; v_call: TRBV4-3; cdr3_nt: TGCGCCAGCAGCCAAGATCGGCGGAATCAGCCCCAGCATTTT; cdr3_aa: CASSQDRRNQPQHF
clone_size: many; j_call: TRBJ2-3; d_call: -; v_call: TRBV29-1; cdr3_nt: TGCAGCGTTGCCGGATACACAGATACGCAGTATTTT; cdr3_aa: CSVAGYTDTQYF
clone_size: few; j_call: TRBJ2-4; d_call: -; v_call: TRBV4-1; cdr3_nt: TGCGCCAGCAGCCAAATGGACATTCAGTACTTC; cdr3_aa: CASSQMDIQYF
clone_size: -; j_call: TRBJ2-7; d_call: -; v_call: TRBV14; cdr3_nt: TGTGCCAGCAGCCAGCCAGGGGTCCCTACCTACGAGCAGTACTTC; cdr3_aa: CASSQPGVPTYEQYF
clone_size: -; j_call: TRBJ1-2; d_call: -; v_call: TRBV13; cdr3_nt: TGTGCCAGCAGGCGGACGGGGGCGCGTGCCGGCTACACCTTC; cdr3_aa: CASRRTGARAGYTF
clone_size: -; j_call: TRBJ2-3; d_call: TRBD2; v_call: TRBV7-3; cdr3_nt: TGTGCCAGCAGCTTAATAGCGGGAGGAAAAGATACGCAGTATTTT; cdr3_aa: CASSLIAGGKDTQYF
clone_size: -; j_call: TRBJ1-2; d_call: -; v_call: TRBV6-5; cdr3_nt: TGTGCCAGCGCAAAGGAGCGTGTCTATGGCTACACCTTC; cdr3_aa: CASAKERVYGYTF
clone_size: -; j_call: TRBJ2-5; d_call: -; v_call: TRBV2; cdr3_nt: TGTGCCAGCAGTCAAACGGACAGAAAAGAGACCCAGTACTTC; cdr3_aa: CASSQTDRKETQYF
clone_size: -; j_call: TRBJ1-4; d_call: -; v_call: TRBV29-1; cdr3_nt: TGCAGCGTTGGTTATTTCCTAACCGGGGAAAAACTGTTTTTT; cdr3_aa: CSVGYFLTGEKLFF
clone_size: -; j_call: TRBJ2-7; d_call: TRBD1; v_call: TRBV7-6; cdr3_nt: TGTGCCAGCAGCACACAGGTCACAGGGGCCCTCGAGCAGTACTTC; cdr3_aa: CASSTQVTGALEQYF
clone_size: few; j_call: TRBJ2-7; d_call: TRBD1; v_call: TRBV6-5; cdr3_nt: TGTGCCAGCAGAACCGGGACAGGGAACGAGCAGTACTTC; cdr3_aa: CASRTGTGNEQYF
clone_size: -; j_call: TRBJ2-3; d_call: -; v_call: TRBV20-1; cdr3_nt: TGCAGTGCTAGCAACCGCACAGATACGCAGTATTTT; cdr3_aa: CSASNRTDTQYF
clone_size: -; j_call: TRBJ1-1; d_call: -; v_call: TRBV20-1; cdr3_nt: TGCAGTGCCTACCACAAGTTCGAAAGGGGGACTGAAGCTTTCTTT; cdr3_aa: CSAYHKFERGTEAFF
clone_size: few; j_call: TRBJ2-7; d_call: TRBD1; v_call: TRBV10-2; cdr3_nt: TGCGCCAGCAGTCGTAGGGACAGGAGCTCCTACGAGCAGTACTTC; cdr3_aa: CASSRRDRSSYEQYF
clone_size: -; j_call: TRBJ1-5; d_call: -; v_call: TRBV2; cdr3_nt: TGTGCCAGCAGCGACTCCTTATATAGCAATCAGCCCCAGCATTTT; cdr3_aa: CASSDSLYSNQPQHF
clone_size: -; j_call: TRBJ1-5; d_call: TRBD1; v_call: TRBV28; cdr3_nt: TGTGCCAGCAGGATGACAGGGCTACAGCCCCAGCATTTT; cdr3_aa: CASRMTGLQPQHF
clone_size: -; j_call: TRBJ2-7; d_call: -; v_call: TRBV20-1; cdr3_nt: TGCAGTGGACAGGACGCCTACGAGCAGTACTTC; cdr3_aa: CSGQDAYEQYF
clone_size: -; j_call: TRBJ2-4; d_call: -; v_call: TRBV12-3/TRBV12-4; cdr3_nt: TGTGCCAGCAGTCCACACCACGGTAGCATTCAGTACTTC; cdr3_aa: CASSPHHGSIQYF
clone_size: -; j_call: TRBJ1-2; d_call: -; v_call: TRBV2; cdr3_nt: TGTGCCAGCAGTACAGTAGGGGACTATGGCTACACCTTC; cdr3_aa: CASSTVGDYGYTF
clone_size: -; j_call: TRBJ2-3; d_call: TRBD2; v_call: TRBV12-3/TRBV12-4; cdr3_nt: TGTGCCAGCAGTTCCCTTAGCGGGAGATGGCATACGCAGTATTTT; cdr3_aa: CASSSLSGRWHTQYF
clone_size: -; j_call: TRBJ2-4; d_call: -; v_call: TRBV6-1; cdr3_nt: TGTGCCAGCAACAAACAGGGTGGTCCAACGGTCATTCAGTACTTC; cdr3_aa: CASNKQGGPTVIQYF
clone_size: -; j_call: TRBJ2-5; d_call: -; v_call: TRBV5-1; cdr3_nt: TGCGCCAGCAGGGGTCCGCTCGGGGCGGAGACCCAGTACTTC; cdr3_aa: CASRGPLGAETQYF
clone_size: -; j_call: TRBJ1-4; d_call: -; v_call: TRBV29-1; cdr3_nt: TGCAGCGCTCTACAGGTTTCGGATGAAAAACTGTTTTTT; cdr3_aa: CSALQVSDEKLFF
clone_size: many; j_call: TRBJ1-2; d_call: -; v_call: TRBV6-1; cdr3_nt: TGTGCCAGCAGTGATGGCAGGAGTCGCTATGGCTACACCTTC; cdr3_aa: CASSDGRSRYGYTF
clone_size: -; j_call: TRBJ2-7; d_call: -; v_call: TRBV14; cdr3_nt: TGTGCCAGCAGCCAAGGTTTTGCAGGGTCAAGCTCCTACGAGCAGTACTTC; cdr3_aa: CASSQGFAGSSSYEQYF
clone_size: -; j_call: TRBJ2-3; d_call: -; v_call: TRBV29-1; cdr3_nt: TGCAGCGACCGCAAGGGGCCGATAACTGCGCAGTATTTT; cdr3_aa: CSDRKGPITAQYF
clone_size: -; j_call: TRBJ2-1; d_call: TRBD1; v_call: TRBV12-3/TRBV12-4; cdr3_nt: TGTGCCAGCAGTTTAGTCCCGGGACAGGGAGGTCGGTACAATGAGCAGTTCTTC; cdr3_aa: CASSLVPGQGGRYNEQFF
clone_size: few; j_call: TRBJ2-7; d_call: -; v_call: TRBV6-2/TRBV6-3; cdr3_nt: TGTGCCAGCAGCTACGGGGCGAGATACGAGCAGTACTTC; cdr3_aa: CASSYGARYEQYF
clone_size: -; j_call: TRBJ1-1; d_call: -; v_call: TRBV12-3/TRBV12-4; cdr3_nt: TGTGCCAGCAGCCGGGGCGTATTGGGGAAAGATGAAGCTTTCTTT; cdr3_aa: CASSRGVLGKDEAFF
clone_size: -; j_call: TRBJ1-4; d_call: -; v_call: TRBV5-1; cdr3_nt: TGCGCCAGCAGCTCCGGGACTCAGGGTAATGAAAAACTGTTTTTT; cdr3_aa: CASSSGTQGNEKLFF
clone_size: -; j_call: TRBJ2-7; d_call: TRBD2; v_call: TRBV5-1; cdr3_nt: TGCGCCAGCAGTCAGGGAGGGGCAAAACCCATCTACGAGCAGTACTTC; cdr3_aa: CASSQGGAKPIYEQYF
clone_size: -; j_call: TRBJ2-1; d_call: -; v_call: TRBV2; cdr3_nt: TGTGCCAGCAGTGAAGGGTCGCTCTACAATGAGCAGTTCTTC; cdr3_aa: CASSEGSLYNEQFF
clone_size: -; j_call: TRBJ1-2; d_call: -; v_call: TRBV7-2; cdr3_nt: TGTGCCAGCAGCCTTGCGGGGGCCCCTAACTATGGCTACACCTTC; cdr3_aa: CASSLAGAPNYGYTF
clone_size: -; j_call: TRBJ1-5; d_call: -; v_call: TRBV29-1; cdr3_nt: TGCAGCGTTGCCCCGGACAGTAGCAATCAGCCCCAGCATTTT; cdr3_aa: CSVAPDSSNQPQHF
clone_size: -; j_call: TRBJ2-7; d_call: -; v_call: TRBV20-1; cdr3_nt: TGCAGTGCTAGTTGGACGGGATACGCCTACGAGCAGTACTTC; cdr3_aa: CSASWTGYAYEQYF
clone_size: few; j_call: TRBJ2-7; d_call: TRBD1; v_call: TRBV7-8; cdr3_nt: TGTGCCAGCAGCTTAGGTCGGCAGGGGGACGAGCAGTACTTC; cdr3_aa: CASSLGRQGDEQYF